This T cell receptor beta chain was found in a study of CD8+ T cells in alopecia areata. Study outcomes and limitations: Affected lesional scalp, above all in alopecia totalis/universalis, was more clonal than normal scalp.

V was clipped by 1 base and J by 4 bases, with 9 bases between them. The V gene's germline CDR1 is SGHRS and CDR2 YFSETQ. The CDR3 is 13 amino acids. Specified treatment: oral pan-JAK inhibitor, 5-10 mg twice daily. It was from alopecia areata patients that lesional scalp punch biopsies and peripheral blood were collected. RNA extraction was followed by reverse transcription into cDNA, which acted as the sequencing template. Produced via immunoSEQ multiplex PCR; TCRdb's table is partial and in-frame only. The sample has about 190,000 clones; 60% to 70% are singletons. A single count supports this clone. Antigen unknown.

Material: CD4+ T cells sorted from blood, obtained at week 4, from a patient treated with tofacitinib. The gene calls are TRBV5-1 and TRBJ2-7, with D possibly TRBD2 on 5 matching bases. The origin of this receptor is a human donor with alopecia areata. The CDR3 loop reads CASSLIEGYEQYF. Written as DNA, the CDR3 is TGCGCCAGCAGCTTGATAGAGGGTTACGAGCAGTACTTC.